The 29 T cell receptor beta chains below all came from one sample that was sequenced in a study of shared clonotypes between healthy human individuals. TCRdb's table, derived via immunoSEQ multiplex PCR, lists solely in-frame clones and lacks some. Among over 1.5 million clones listed, around 98% were seen once. Sequencing was done on a sample of naive CD4+ T cells sorted from blood. Described subset: CD45RA+ positively selected. Receptors originate from a man younger than 40 in good health.

This clone has just one count. The J gene is TRBJ1-5, the V gene TRBV30; D might be TRBD1 (6 bases). V gave up 2 bases and J gave up 1 base, with 9 bases separating them. The CDR3 extends over 14 amino acids. CDR1 GTSNPN and CDR2 SVGIG come from the germline V gene (reference sequence). The CDR3 nucleotides are TGTGCCTGGAGTACAGGGTCGAGCAATCAGCCCCAGCATTTT. Translation: CAWSTGSSNQPQHF.

The chain couples TRBV28 to TRBJ2-7; 10 bases agree with TRBD2. V gave up 1 base and J gave up 0 bases; unmatched junction bases: 3. The CDR3 contains 16 residues. The germline V gene encodes CDR1 MDHEN and CDR2 SYDVKM. DNA for the CDR3: TGTGCCAGCAGTTTATTCGCTAGCGGGAGCTCCTACGAGCAGTACTTC. Its protein product is CASSLFASGSSYEQYF.

V gene TRBV7-3 combines with J gene TRBJ2-1, with 8 bases that match TRBD2. Germline CDR1 is SGHTA and CDR2 is FQGTGA. Germline trimming cut 2 bases from V and 5 bases from J; bases unmatched to any gene: 8. This CDR3 is 16 amino acids long. The CDR3 reads CASSLYLAGSHNEQFF. The CDR3, as DNA: TGTGCCAGCAGCTTATATCTAGCGGGTAGCCACAATGAGCAGTTCTTC.

J is TRBJ2-1 and V is TRBV2, with 11 bases identical to TRBD2. The trim removed 1 base at V and 5 bases at J, leaving 7 bases unmatched. The CDR3 spans 17 residues. Germline V gene data show CDR1 as SNHLY and CDR2 as FYNNEI. CDR3 DNA: TGTGCCAGCAGTGAAGTTGGGGGACTAGCGGAAAACAATGAGCAGTTCTTC. It yields the protein CASSEVGGLAENNEQFF. Looking up the rest from reference TRBV2 and TRBJ2-1 gives the full variable domain: EPEVTQTPSHQVTQMGQEVILRCVPISNHLYFYWYRQILGQKVEFLVSFYNNEISEKSEIFDDQFSVERPDGSNFTLKIRSTKLEDSAMYFCASSEVGGLAENNEQFFGPGTRLTVL.

This rearrangement joins TRBV19 to TRBJ2-3; 8 bases agree with TRBD2. V lost 4 bases to trimming and J lost 1 base; unmatched junction nucleotides: 10. CDR1 is LNHDA, CDR2 SQIVND, per germline (reference sequence). The length of the CDR3 is 17 residues. Written as DNA, the CDR3 is TGTGCCAGTAGTAGGACTAGCCGGAGTAGGGGCACAGATACGCAGTATTTT. Translating gives CASSRTSRSRGTDTQYF. Supplemented by reference TRBV19 and TRBJ2-3, the full variable domain reads DGGITQSPKYLFRKEGQNVTLSCEQNLNHDAMYWYRQDPGQGLRLIYYSQIVNDFQKGDIAEGYSVSREKKESFPLTVTSAQKNPTAFYLCASSRTSRSRGTDTQYFGPGTRLTVL.

The V gene is TRBV10-1, the J gene TRBJ2-1, with 9 positions matching TRBD2. The CDR3 is 17 amino acids. Germline V gene lookup returns CDR1 WNHNN and CDR2 SYGVQD (reference sequence). Trimming cost V 3 bases and J 0 bases; bases outside gene matches: 6. Here the CDR3 DNA reads TGCGCCAGCAGTGAAATAGCGGGAGCCCTCTCCTACAATGAGCAGTTCTTC. Translation: CASSEIAGALSYNEQFF.

The V gene is TRBV7-9, the J gene TRBJ2-7, with 7 nucleotides matching TRBD1. The germline CDR1 and CDR2 sequences are SEHNR and FQNEAQ (reference sequence). This CDR3 comprises 13 residues. Unmatched junction bases numbered 7, after V lost 5 bases and J lost 6 bases. In DNA, the CDR3 is TGTGCCAGCAGCCCGAGGACAGGCGTCGAGCAGTACTTC. Translation gives CASSPRTGVEQYF.

The rearrangement links TRBV2 to TRBJ1-4; D not resolved. CDR3 length: 13 residues. The V end lost 2 bases, the J end lost 7 bases, and 8 bases lay between the germline ends. CDR1 is SNHLY, CDR2 FYNNEI, per germline. The DNA for the CDR3 is TGTGCCAGCAGTGAATACGGTTCTGAAAAACTGTTTTTT. Protein: CASSEYGSEKLFF.

The chain uses TRBV15 and TRBJ1-4; 7 bases are a match to TRBD1. J gave up 0 bases and V 5 bases, and 6 bases lay outside the gene matches. Germline CDR1 is LNHNV and CDR2 is YYDKDF (reference sequence). The CDR3 runs to 16 residues. CDR3 nucleotides: TGTGCCACCAGCGATACCGGGACAGCAACTAATGAAAAACTGTTTTTT. Its protein product is CATSDTGTATNEKLFF. The full variable domain, with the rest looked up from reference TRBV15 and TRBJ1-4, is DAMVIQNPRYQVTQFGKPVTLSCSQTLNHNVMYWYQQKSSQAPKLLFHYYDKDFNNEADTPDNFQSRRPNTSFCFLDIRSPGLGDTAMYLCATSDTGTATNEKLFFGSGTQLSVL.

V gene TRBV18 combines with J gene TRBJ2-7, with 11 nucleotides matching TRBD1. The V gene end was trimmed by 5 bases and the J gene end by 6 bases; junction bases not matched to a gene: 9. The CDR3 spans 15 residues. Germline CDR1 and CDR2: KGHSH and LQKENI. CDR3 bases: TGTGCCAGCTCATTGGACAGGGGGCAGTGGAGCGAGCAGTACTTC. This gives the protein CASSLDRGQWSEQYF. Variable domain in full (rest from reference TRBV18 and TRBJ2-7): NAGVMQNPRHLVRRRGQEARLRCSPMKGHSHVYWYRQLPEEGLKFMVYLQKENIIDESGMPKERFSAEFPKEGPSILRIQQVVRGDSAAYFCASSLDRGQWSEQYFGPGTRLTVT.

The V and J genes are TRBV5-1 and TRBJ2-1; D possibly corresponds to TRBD1 (5 bases). Trimming left V 5 bases short and J 5 bases short, with 20 bases between. Per germline, CDR1 SGHRS and CDR2 YFSETQ. This CDR3 contains 16 residues. The CDR3 DNA reads as TGCGCCAGCAGTTTTCCGACAGCCGTATTGGACAATGAGCAGTTCTTC. This encodes CASSFPTAVLDNEQFF.

The chain combines TRBV10-3 with TRBJ2-3; 13 bases are shared with TRBD2. Germline V lookup: CDR1 ENHRY, CDR2 SYGVKD. The CDR3 loop spans 17 amino acids. Germline trimming cut 3 bases from V and 1 base from J; bases unmatched to any gene: 4. The CDR3 nucleotides read TGTGCCATCAGTGACCCCGGACTAGCGGGAGGCACAGATACGCAGTATTTT. This encodes CAISDPGLAGGTDTQYF.

The chain is built from TRBV9 and TRBJ2-2; 8 positions agree with TRBD2. The CDR3 loop spans 17 amino acids. Germline V lookup: CDR1 SGDLS, CDR2 YYNGEE. V was pared by 0 bases and J by 4 bases, with 8 bases of the junction left unmatched. The CDR3 DNA follows: TGTGCCAGCAGCGTAGTTCCTAGCGGGCGGGCCACCGGGGAGCTGTTTTTT. Protein sequence: CASSVVPSGRATGELFF. Drawing the rest from reference TRBV9 and TRBJ2-2, the complete variable domain is DSGVTQTPKHLITATGQRVTLRCSPRSGDLSVYWYQQSLDQGLQFLIQYYNGEERAKGNILERFSAQQFPDLHSELNLSSLELGDSALYFCASSVVPSGRATGELFFGEGSRLTVL.

The J gene is TRBJ2-2, the V gene TRBV7-2; no firm D call. Looked up from germline, CDR1 is SGHTA and CDR2 is FQGNSA. The V end lost 1 base, the J end lost 5 bases, and 14 bases lay between the germline ends. This CDR3 contains 16 residues. The chain's CDR3 is CASSLGGPLQTGELFF. The CDR3 nucleotides read TGTGCCAGCAGCTTAGGGGGTCCTTTACAAACCGGGGAGCTGTTTTTT.

This sequence joins TRBV9 and TRBJ2-3; weak D call: TRBD1 (5 bases). Trimming pared 4 bases from V and 2 bases from J, leaving 11 bases between. From germline, CDR1 is SGDLS and CDR2 YYNGEE. This CDR3 is 14 amino acids long. CDR3 nucleotide sequence: TGTGCCAGCAGCCCCAGACAGCCCACAGATACGCAGTATTTT. Residues: CASSPRQPTDTQYF.

The chain uses TRBV5-1 and TRBJ2-1; TRBD2 aligns across 8 bases. With 3 bases clipped from V and 5 bases from J, the junction kept 4 bases outside the gene matches. CDR1 is SGHRS and CDR2 is YFSETQ in the germline V gene. The CDR3 extends over 14 amino acids. The CDR3 here is CASSSIAGNNEQFF. CDR3 in DNA: TGCGCCAGCAGCTCTATAGCGGGAAACAATGAGCAGTTCTTC.

This chain joins TRBV5-1 and TRBJ2-5; D may be TRBD2 (5 bases). The CDR3 covers 16 residues. Deletions cut 0 bases from V and 2 bases from J, with 14 bases between. Germline CDR1 SGHRS, CDR2 YFSETQ. In nucleotides, the CDR3 is TGCGCCAGCAGCTTGGGAGCCCTCCCGGGGCAAGAGACCCAGTACTTC. This codes for CASSLGALPGQETQYF.

The chain has TRBV18 and TRBJ2-5; tentatively, D is TRBD2 (6 bases). Between the trimmed V and J ends, which lost 4 bases and 1 base, there was a span of 10 bases. The CDR3 sequence is 14 residues long. CDR1 and CDR2 from the germline V gene are KGHSH and LQKENI. CDR3 loop: CASSLGTFQETQYF. CDR3 DNA sequence: TGTGCCAGCTCACTTGGGACTTTCCAAGAGACCCAGTACTTC.

The chain links TRBV28 to TRBJ2-7; 8 bases map to TRBD1. V lost 4 bases, J lost 0 bases, and 5 bases stayed unmatched. CDR1 and CDR2 (germline): MDHEN, SYDVKM. This CDR3 is 15 amino acids long. The CDR3 loop reads CASSSGQDASYEQYF. Here the CDR3 DNA reads TGTGCCAGCAGTTCGGGACAGGACGCCTCCTACGAGCAGTACTTC.

The chain carries TRBV7-9 and TRBJ1-2; D unresolved. The CDR3 loop spans 14 amino acids. Trimming took 2 bases from V and 7 from J, leaving 14 bases between them. Germline-derived CDR1 and CDR2 are SEHNR and FQNEAQ (reference sequence). The CDR3 coding sequence is TGTGCCAGCAGCTTATCAAACGCCGAAGGTGGCTACACCTTC. It is translated as CASSLSNAEGGYTF.

Here the CDR3 DNA reads TGCGCCAGCAGCCCCCAGGGCGTCAGGGGTGGGGCGAATGAGCAGTTCTTC. It specifies CASSPQGVRGGANEQFF. V gene TRBV5-1 combines with J gene TRBJ2-1; D might be TRBD1 (6 bases). The CDR3 has 17 amino acids. Germline CDR1 SGHRS, CDR2 YFSETQ. V was shortened by 4 bases and J by 7 bases, with 24 bases between the two germline ends.

The chain is built from TRBV10-3 and TRBJ2-2; no firm D call. The V end was cut by 0 bases, the J end by 4 bases, with 18 bases between. The CDR3 extends over 18 amino acids. The V gene's germline CDR1 is ENHRY and CDR2 SYGVKD. DNA of the CDR3: TGTGCCATCAGTGAGTCGGACGGGTTAGGAACTACCACCGGGGAGCTGTTTTTT. Protein product: CAISESDGLGTTTGELFF.

This chain joins TRBV5-1 and TRBJ1-1, with 7 bases identical to TRBD1. Germline CDR1 and CDR2: SGHRS and YFSETQ. V dropped 1 base and J dropped 7; count of bases not matched to a gene: 16. The length of the CDR3 is 17 residues. CDR3 DNA sequence: TGCGCCAGCAGCTTGACCCGACAGGGTGCCTATCTCTATGAAGCTTTCTTT. Its protein is CASSLTRQGAYLYEAFF.

This chain links TRBV9 with TRBJ2-5, with a possible D match to TRBD2 (5 bases). This CDR3 contains 15 residues. Per germline, CDR1 SGDLS and CDR2 YYNGEE. V was clipped by 0 bases and J by 1 base, with 10 bases between them. CDR3 region: CASSVEDSPQETQYF. DNA of the CDR3: TGTGCCAGCAGCGTAGAGGACTCCCCCCAAGAGACCCAGTACTTC. Together with reference TRBV9 and TRBJ2-5, the CDR3 gives the full variable domain: DSGVTQTPKHLITATGQRVTLRCSPRSGDLSVYWYQQSLDQGLQFLIQYYNGEERAKGNILERFSAQQFPDLHSELNLSSLELGDSALYFCASSVEDSPQETQYFGPGTRLLVL.

J is TRBJ2-7 and V is TRBV7-3, with D perhaps assigned TRBD1 or TRBD2 (6 bases each). Looked up from germline, CDR1 is SGHTA and CDR2 is FQGTGA. V lost 2 bases, J lost 5 bases, and 10 bases lay in between. This CDR3 has 13 amino acids. CDR3 region: CASSLGGLDEQYF. DNA for the CDR3: TGTGCCAGCAGCTTAGGGGGGCTCGACGAGCAGTACTTC. The complete variable domain, with remaining parts taken from reference TRBV7-3 and TRBJ2-7, reads GAGVSQTPSNKVTEKGKYVELRCDPISGHTALYWYRQSLGQGPEFLIYFQGTGAADDSGLPNDRFFAVRPEGSVSTLKIQRTERGDSAVYLCASSLGGLDEQYFGPGTRLTVT.

The chain has TRBV28 and TRBJ1-5; D remains ambiguous. V dropped 5 bases and J dropped 7 bases, with 12 bases sitting between them. The CDR3 is made up of 13 amino acids. CDR1 MDHEN and CDR2 SYDVKM come from the germline V gene. The CDR3 loop reads CASSPRPWQPQHF. CDR3 in DNA: TGTGCCAGCAGTCCCCGACCCTGGCAGCCCCAGCATTTT.

V is TRBV11-2 and J is TRBJ2-2, with D unresolved. There are 13 residues in the CDR3. The ends were cut back, 3 bases at V and 7 bases at J, with 9 bases in the middle. Germline V gives CDR1 SGHAT, CDR2 FQNNGV. CDR3 region: CASSLERVGELFF. The CDR3 nucleotides read TGTGCCAGCAGCTTGGAAAGAGTCGGGGAGCTGTTTTTT.

The V call is TRBV6-5, the J call TRBJ1-5, with D hard to call. Per germline, CDR1 MNHEY and CDR2 SVGAGI. V lost 10 bases, J lost 7 bases, and 11 bases lay in between. The CDR3 totals 11 residues. The CDR3 loop reads CANSWVQPQHF. The CDR3, as DNA: TGTGCCAACTCGTGGGTCCAGCCCCAGCATTTT.

CDR3 nucleotide sequence: TGTGCCAGCAGTTACCGGGGAAAGGGAGTGGAGACCCAGTACTTC. Its translation: CASSYRGKGVETQYF. This sequence joins TRBV6-6 and TRBJ2-5; possible D gene TRBD2, 5 bases. The CDR3 sequence is 15 residues long. In germline, CDR1 is MNHNY, CDR2 SVGAGI (reference sequence). The V and J ends lost 2 bases and 5 bases respectively, with 15 bases between them.